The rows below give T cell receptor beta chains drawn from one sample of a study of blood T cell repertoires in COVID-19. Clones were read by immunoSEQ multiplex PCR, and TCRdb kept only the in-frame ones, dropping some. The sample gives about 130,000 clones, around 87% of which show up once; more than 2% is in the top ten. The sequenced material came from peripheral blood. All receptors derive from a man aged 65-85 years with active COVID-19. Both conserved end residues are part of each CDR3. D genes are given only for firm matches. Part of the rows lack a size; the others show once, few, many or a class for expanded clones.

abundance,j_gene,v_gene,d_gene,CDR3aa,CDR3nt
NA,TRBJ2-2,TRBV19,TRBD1,CASSPGQGPTGELFF,TGTGCCAGTAGTCCTGGACAGGGCCCTACCGGGGAGCTGTTTTTT
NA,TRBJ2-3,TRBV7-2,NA,CASSLLGGGAGEGDTQYF,TGTGCCAGCAGCTTACTCGGGGGTGGGGCAGGCGAAGGTGATACGCAGTATTTT
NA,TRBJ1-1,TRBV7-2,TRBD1,CASSLDRDRGNTEAFF,TGTGCCAGCAGCTTAGACCGTGACAGGGGGAACACTGAAGCTTTCTTT
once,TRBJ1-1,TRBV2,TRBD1,CASSQGQGASEAFF,TGTGCCAGCAGCCAAGGACAGGGGGCCTCTGAAGCTTTCTTT
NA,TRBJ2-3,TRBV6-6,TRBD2,CASSYRGLNTDTQYF,TGTGCCAGCAGTTACCGGGGACTAAACACAGATACGCAGTATTTT
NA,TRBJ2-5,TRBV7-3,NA,CASSLTGASETQYF,TGTGCCAGCAGCTTAACGGGGGCTAGCGAGACCCAGTACTTC
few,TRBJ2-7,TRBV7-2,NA,CASSSPPGADSYEQYF,TGTGCCAGCAGCTCGCCCCCAGGGGCTGACTCCTACGAGCAGTACTTC
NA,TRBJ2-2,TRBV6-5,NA,CASSYSPLANTGELFF,TGTGCCAGCAGTTACTCCCCCCTAGCGAACACCGGGGAGCTGTTTTTT
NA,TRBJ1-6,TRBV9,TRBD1,CASSVGGQGNSPLHF,TGTGCCAGCAGCGTGGGAGGACAGGGCAATTCACCCCTCCACTTT
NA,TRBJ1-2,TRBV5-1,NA,CASSPTENYGYTF,TGCGCCAGCAGCCCGACAGAGAACTATGGCTACACCTTC
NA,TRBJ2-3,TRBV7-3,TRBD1,CASSRDRGGDTQYF,TGTGCCAGCAGCCGGGACAGGGGGGGAGATACGCAGTATTTT
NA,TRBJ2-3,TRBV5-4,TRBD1,CASSSGQGRTDTQYF,TGTGCCAGCAGCTCGGGACAGGGGAGAACAGATACGCAGTATTTT
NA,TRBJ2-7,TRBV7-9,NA,CASSVEERGEQYF,TGTGCCAGCAGCGTAGAAGAACGGGGTGAGCAGTACTTC
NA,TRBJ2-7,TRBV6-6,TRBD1,CASSYWGQGGSDEQYF,TGTGCCAGCAGTTACTGGGGACAGGGGGGATCGGACGAGCAGTACTTC
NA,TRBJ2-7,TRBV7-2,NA,CASSLEQGSGYEQYF,TGTGCCAGCAGCTTAGAGCAGGGTAGCGGCTACGAGCAGTACTTC
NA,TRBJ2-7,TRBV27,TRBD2,CASSSKREGYEQYF,TGTGCCAGCAGTTCTAAGCGGGAGGGCTACGAGCAGTACTTC
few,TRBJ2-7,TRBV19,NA,CASRQPGTPSYEQYF,TGTGCCAGTAGGCAGCCCGGGACTCCCTCCTACGAGCAGTACTTC
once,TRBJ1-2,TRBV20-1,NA,CSASTNYGYTF,TGCAGTGCATCTACTAACTATGGCTACACCTTC
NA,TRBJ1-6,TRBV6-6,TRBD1,CASSLRDRGVSNSPLHF,TGTGCCAGCAGTCTCCGGGACAGGGGGGTTTCTAATTCACCCCTCCACTTT
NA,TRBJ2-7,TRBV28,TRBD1,CASSFFRGLSYEQYF,TGTGCCAGCAGTTTTTTCAGGGGGCTGTCCTACGAGCAGTACTTC
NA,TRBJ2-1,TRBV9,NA,CASSVGGGSYNEQFF,TGTGCCAGCAGCGTAGGGGGCGGTAGCTACAATGAGCAGTTCTTC
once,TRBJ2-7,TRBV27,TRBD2,CARGLAASYEQYF,TGTGCCAGGGGGCTAGCGGCCTCCTACGAGCAGTACTTC
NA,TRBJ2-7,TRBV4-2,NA,CASSQEGSGNEQYF,TGTGCCAGCAGCCAGGAGGGATCAGGCAACGAGCAGTACTTC
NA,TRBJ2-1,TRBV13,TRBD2,CASSLRLADNEQFF,TGTGCCAGCAGCTTACGACTAGCAGACAATGAGCAGTTCTTC